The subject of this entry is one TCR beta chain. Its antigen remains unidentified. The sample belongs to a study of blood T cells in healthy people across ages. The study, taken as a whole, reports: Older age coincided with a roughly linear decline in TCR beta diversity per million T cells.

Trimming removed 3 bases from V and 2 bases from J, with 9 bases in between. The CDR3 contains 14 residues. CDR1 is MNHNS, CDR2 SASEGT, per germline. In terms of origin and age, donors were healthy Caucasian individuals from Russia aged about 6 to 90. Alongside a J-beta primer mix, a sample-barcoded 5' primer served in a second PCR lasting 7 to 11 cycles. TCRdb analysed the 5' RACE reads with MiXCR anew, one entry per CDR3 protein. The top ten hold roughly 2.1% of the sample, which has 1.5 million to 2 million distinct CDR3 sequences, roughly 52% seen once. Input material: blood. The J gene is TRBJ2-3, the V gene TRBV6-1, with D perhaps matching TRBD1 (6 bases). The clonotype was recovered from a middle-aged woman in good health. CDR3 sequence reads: CASSDMGHTDTQYF. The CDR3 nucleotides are TGTGCCAGCAGTGATATGGGACACACAGATACGCAGTATTTT.